This T cell receptor (beta chain) was retrieved from a study of T cell responses to AZD1222 COVID-19 vaccine. About the research overall: Second-dose schedules of about 4 or about 12 weeks were combined.

TCRdb's table, derived via immunoSEQ multiplex PCR, lists solely in-frame clones and lacks some. The sample gives about 150,000 clones, roughly 90% of which show up once; 1.5% to 2% is in the top ten. Study results and caveats: In a largely white British group with more females than males, clonal diversity was possibly underestimated. Rises in breadth and depth of Spike-specific TCRs came after two AZD1222 doses. Targeting of unmutated variant regions was reportedly seen in nearly half of spike-specific TCRs.

This CDR3 has 16 amino acids. Germline V lookup: CDR1 SGHTA, CDR2 FQGTGA. V gave up 2 bases and J gave up 4 bases, with 15 bases separating them. Concerning this clone itself: Its antigen is not known.

The receptor was isolated from an adult in good health. The gene calls are TRBV7-3 and TRBJ2-1, with D perhaps TRBD2 (5 bases). Specimen: peripheral blood, collected on day 0 of AZD1222 vaccination. CDR3 sequence reads: CASSLGEGTRYNEQFF. CDR3 sequence (DNA): TGTGCCAGCAGCTTAGGCGAGGGAACCAGATACAATGAGCAGTTCTTC.